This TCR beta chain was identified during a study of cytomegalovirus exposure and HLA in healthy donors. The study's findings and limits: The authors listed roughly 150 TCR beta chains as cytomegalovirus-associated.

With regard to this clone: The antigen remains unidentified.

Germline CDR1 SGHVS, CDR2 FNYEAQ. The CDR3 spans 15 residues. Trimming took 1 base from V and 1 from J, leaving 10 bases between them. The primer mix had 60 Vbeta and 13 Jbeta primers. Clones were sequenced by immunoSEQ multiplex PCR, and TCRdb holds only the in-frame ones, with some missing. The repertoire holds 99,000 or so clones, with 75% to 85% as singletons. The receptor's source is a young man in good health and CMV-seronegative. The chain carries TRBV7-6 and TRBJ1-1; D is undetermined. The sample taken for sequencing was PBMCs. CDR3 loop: CASSLGATGNTEAFF. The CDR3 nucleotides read TGTGCCAGCAGCTTAGGGGCCACCGGGAACACTGAAGCTTTCTTT.